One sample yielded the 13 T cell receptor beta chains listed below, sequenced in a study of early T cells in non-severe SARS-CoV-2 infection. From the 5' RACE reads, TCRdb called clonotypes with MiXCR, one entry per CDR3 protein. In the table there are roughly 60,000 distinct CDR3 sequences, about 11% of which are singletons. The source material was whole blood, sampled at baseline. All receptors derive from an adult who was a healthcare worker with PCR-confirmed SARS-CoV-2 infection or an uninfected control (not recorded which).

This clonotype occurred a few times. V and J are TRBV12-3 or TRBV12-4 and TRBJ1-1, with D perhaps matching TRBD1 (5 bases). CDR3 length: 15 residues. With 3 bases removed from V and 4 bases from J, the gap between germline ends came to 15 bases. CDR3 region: CASSFGQGATTEAFF. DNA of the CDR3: TGTGCCAGCAGTTTTGGCCAGGGAGCGACCACTGAAGCTTTCTTT.

The CDR3 bases are TGTGCCAGCAGGGGCGGGGGAAAGACCCAGTACTTC. Amino acids: CASRGGGKTQYF. The chain is built from TRBV2 and TRBJ2-5, with 7 positions matching TRBD2. The CDR3 has 12 amino acids. CDR1 and CDR2 (germline): SNHLY, FYNNEI. V trimming: 6 bases; J trimming: 6 bases; junction bases outside the gene matches: 4.

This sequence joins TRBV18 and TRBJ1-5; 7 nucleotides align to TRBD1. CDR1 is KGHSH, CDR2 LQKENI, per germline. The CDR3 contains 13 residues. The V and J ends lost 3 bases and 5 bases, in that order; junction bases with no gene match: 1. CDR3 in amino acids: CASSPDRDQPQHF. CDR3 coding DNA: TGTGCCAGCTCACCCGACAGGGATCAGCCCCAGCATTTT.

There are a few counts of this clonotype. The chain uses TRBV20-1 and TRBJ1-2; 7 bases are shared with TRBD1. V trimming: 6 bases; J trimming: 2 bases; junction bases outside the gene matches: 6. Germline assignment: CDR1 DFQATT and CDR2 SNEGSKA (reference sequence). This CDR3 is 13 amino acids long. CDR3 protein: CSARGEGNYGYTF. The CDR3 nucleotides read TGCAGTGCCAGGGGGGAGGGGAACTATGGCTACACCTTC.

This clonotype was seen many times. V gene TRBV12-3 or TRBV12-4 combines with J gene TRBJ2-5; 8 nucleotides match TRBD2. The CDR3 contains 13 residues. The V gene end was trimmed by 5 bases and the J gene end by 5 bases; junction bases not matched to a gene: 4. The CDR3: CASSAGGPETQYF. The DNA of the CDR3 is TGTGCCAGCAGTGCGGGGGGCCCCGAGACCCAGTACTTC.

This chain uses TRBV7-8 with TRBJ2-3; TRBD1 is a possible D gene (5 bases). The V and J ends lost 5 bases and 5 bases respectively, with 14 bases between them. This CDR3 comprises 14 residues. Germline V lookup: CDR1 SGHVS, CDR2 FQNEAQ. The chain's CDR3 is CASSTRQPGDTQYF. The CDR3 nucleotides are TGTGCCAGCAGCACCCGACAGCCGGGAGATACGCAGTATTTT.

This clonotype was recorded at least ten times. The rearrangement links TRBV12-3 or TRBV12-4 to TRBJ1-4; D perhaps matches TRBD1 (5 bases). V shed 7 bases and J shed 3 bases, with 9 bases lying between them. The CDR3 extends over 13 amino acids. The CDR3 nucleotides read TGTGCCAGCAAGTTAGGGGCTAATGAAAAACTGTTTTTT. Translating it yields CASKLGANEKLFF.

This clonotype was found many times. DNA for the CDR3: TGTGCCAGCAGCGTAGTACGGGTTGGCGGGGAGCTGTTTTTT. It is translated as CASSVVRVGGELFF. The J gene is TRBJ2-2, the V gene TRBV9; D not certain. The CDR3 is 14 amino acids. V was clipped by 0 bases and J by 7 bases, with 10 bases between them. Germline CDR1 SGDLS, CDR2 YYNGEE.

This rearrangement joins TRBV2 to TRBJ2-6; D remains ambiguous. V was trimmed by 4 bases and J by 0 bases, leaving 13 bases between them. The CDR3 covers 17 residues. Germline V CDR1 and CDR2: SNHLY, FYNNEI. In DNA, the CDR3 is TGTGCCAGCAGTGTGGCGTCAGGAGACTCTGGGGCCAACGTCCTGACTTTC. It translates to CASSVASGDSGANVLTF.

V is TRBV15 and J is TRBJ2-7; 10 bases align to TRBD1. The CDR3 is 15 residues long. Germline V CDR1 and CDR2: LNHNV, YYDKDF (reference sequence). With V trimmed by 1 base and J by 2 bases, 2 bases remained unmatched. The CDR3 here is CATSRVGTGAYEQYF. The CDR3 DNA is TGTGCCACCAGCAGAGTAGGGACAGGGGCCTACGAGCAGTACTTC.

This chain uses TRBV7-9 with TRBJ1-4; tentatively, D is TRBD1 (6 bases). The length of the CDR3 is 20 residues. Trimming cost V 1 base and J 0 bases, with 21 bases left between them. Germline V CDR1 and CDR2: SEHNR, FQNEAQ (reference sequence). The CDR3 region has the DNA TGTGCCAGCAGCTTAGTTCTCGCGCAGGGGAGAAGTGCAACTAATGAAAAACTGTTTTTT. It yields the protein CASSLVLAQGRSATNEKLFF.

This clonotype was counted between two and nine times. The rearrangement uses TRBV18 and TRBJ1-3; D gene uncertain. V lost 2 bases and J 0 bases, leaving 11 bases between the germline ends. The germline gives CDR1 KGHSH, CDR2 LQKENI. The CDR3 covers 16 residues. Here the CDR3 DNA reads TGTGCCAGCTCACCAGCAAGCGGCAGCTCTGGAAACACCATATATTTT. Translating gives CASSPASGSSGNTIYF.

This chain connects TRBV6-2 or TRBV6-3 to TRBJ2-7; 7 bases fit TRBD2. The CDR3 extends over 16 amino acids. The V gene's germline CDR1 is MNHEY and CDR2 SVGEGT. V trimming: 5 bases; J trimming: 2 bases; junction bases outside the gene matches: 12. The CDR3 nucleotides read TGTGCCAGCAGTCCCCGCCGGGGAGGGAATCCCTACGAGCAGTACTTC. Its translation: CASSPRRGGNPYEQYF.